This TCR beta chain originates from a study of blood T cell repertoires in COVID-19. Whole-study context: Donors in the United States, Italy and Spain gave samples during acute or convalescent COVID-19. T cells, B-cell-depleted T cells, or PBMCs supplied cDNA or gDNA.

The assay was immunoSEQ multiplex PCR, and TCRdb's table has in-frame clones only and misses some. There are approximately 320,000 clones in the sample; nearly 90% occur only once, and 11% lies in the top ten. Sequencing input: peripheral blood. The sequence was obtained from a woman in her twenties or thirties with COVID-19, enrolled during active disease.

The CDR3 DNA reads as TGTGCCAGCAGCGTCAGGGACGGGGAGCTGTTTTTT. Amino acid sequence: CASSVRDGELFF. This chain joins TRBV5-6 and TRBJ2-2, with D maybe TRBD1 (5 bases). With 4 bases removed from V and 7 bases from J, the gap between germline ends came to 8 bases. CDR3 length equals 12 residues. Germline V gene lookup returns CDR1 SGHDT and CDR2 YYEEEE.